This T cell receptor beta chain was observed in a study of blood T cell repertoires in COVID-19. As for the study in general: COVID-19 samples from acute and convalescent phases originated in the United States, Italy and Spain. Sources were T cells, B-cell-depleted T cells, or PBMCs; the material itself was cDNA or gDNA.

The germline V and J ends were trimmed by 1 base and 1 base, with 10 bases remaining between them. The CDR3 runs to 15 residues. The germline V gene encodes CDR1 SGHVS and CDR2 FNYEAQ. How the authors handled the data: Scientists estimated how many nucleated cells there were by amplifying reference gene primers. TCRdb's table, derived via immunoSEQ multiplex PCR, lists solely in-frame clones and lacks some. V and J calls plus clone size are reproduced from that table; the DNA served to infer D and trimming. The table has 240,000 or so clones, around 90% seen once. The specimen was peripheral blood. J is TRBJ2-5 and V is TRBV7-6, with D possibly TRBD2 on 6 matching bases. The clonotype was recovered from a man in his 60s who had recovered from COVID-19. CDR3 loop: CASSLDGLPQETQYF. CDR3 nucleotides: TGTGCCAGCAGCTTAGACGGACTACCCCAAGAGACCCAGTACTTC.